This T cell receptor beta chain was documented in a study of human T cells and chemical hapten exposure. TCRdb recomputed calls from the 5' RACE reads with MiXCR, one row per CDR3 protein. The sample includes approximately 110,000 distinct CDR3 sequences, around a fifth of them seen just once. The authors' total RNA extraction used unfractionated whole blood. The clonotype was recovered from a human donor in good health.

The CDR3 spells CSVRWIGGDQPQHF. The CDR3 nucleotides are TGCAGCGTTCGGTGGATAGGAGGGGATCAGCCCCAGCATTTT. This rearrangement joins TRBV29-1 to TRBJ1-5; D is perhaps TRBD1 (5 bases). The germline V and J ends were trimmed by 5 bases and 5 bases, with 16 bases remaining between them. The CDR3 runs to 14 residues. Germline CDR1 and CDR2: SQVTM and ANQGSEA.